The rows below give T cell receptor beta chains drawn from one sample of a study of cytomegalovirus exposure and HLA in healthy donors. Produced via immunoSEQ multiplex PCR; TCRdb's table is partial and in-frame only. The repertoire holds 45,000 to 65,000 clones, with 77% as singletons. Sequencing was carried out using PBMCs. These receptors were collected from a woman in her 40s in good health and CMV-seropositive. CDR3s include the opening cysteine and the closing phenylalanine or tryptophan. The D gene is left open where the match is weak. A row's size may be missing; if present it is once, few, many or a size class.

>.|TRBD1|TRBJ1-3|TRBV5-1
TGCGCCAGCAGCTGGGGACAGACGAGCTCTGGAAACACCATATATTTT
CASSWGQTSSGNTIYF
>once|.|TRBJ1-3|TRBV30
TGTGCCTGGAGCGGTCGAAACACCATATATTTT
CAWSGRNTIYF
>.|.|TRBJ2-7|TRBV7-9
TGTGCCAGCAGAGAGGGGGCCTACGAGCAGTACTTC
CASREGAYEQYF
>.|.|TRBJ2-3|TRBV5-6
TGTGCCAGCAGCTTGGTTTCCTCCGGGGATACGCAGTATTTT
CASSLVSSGDTQYF
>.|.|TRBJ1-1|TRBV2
TGTGCCAGCAGTGGGGAGTATAACACTGAAGCTTTCTTT
CASSGEYNTEAFF
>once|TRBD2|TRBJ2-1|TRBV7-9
TGTGCCAGCAGCTCCGGGACTAGCGGGGCCAATGAGCAGTTCTTC
CASSSGTSGANEQFF
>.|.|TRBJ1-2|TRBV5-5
TGTGCCAGCAGCTTGCAAATCAGATCTAACTATGGCTACACCTTC
CASSLQIRSNYGYTF
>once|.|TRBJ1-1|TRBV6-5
TGTGCCAGCAGTTACTCGGGCGTATGGGACACTGAAGCTTTCTTT
CASSYSGVWDTEAFF
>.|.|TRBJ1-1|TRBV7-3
TGTGCCAGCAGCTTAATGTATCAGGGGACTGAAGCTTTCTTT
CASSLMYQGTEAFF
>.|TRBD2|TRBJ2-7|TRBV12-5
TGTGCTAGTGGCATACGGGGGGAGTACGAGCAGTACTTC
CASGIRGEYEQYF
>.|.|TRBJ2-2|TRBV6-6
TGTGCCAGCAGTTACATCCGAGAAACCGGGGAGCTGTTTTTT
CASSYIRETGELFF
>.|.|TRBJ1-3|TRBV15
TGTGCCACCAGCGGGGGGGGCAGACCTGGAAACACCATATATTTT
CATSGGGRPGNTIYF
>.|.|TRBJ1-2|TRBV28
TGTGCCAGCAGGCAAGCAGGTGGCTACACCTTC
CASRQAGGYTF
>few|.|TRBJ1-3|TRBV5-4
TGTGCCAGCAGTCGCGGGGGGGACTCTGGAAACACCATATATTTT
CASSRGGDSGNTIYF
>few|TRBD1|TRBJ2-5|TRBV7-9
TGTGCCAGCGCCCCAAAGGGACAGGTTAAAGAGACCCAGTACTTC
CASAPKGQVKETQYF
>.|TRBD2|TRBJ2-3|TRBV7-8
TGTGCCAGCAGCGTGGTAGCGGGGGGACCCTTCCTGCGCACAGATACGCAGTATTTT
CASSVVAGGPFLRTDTQYF
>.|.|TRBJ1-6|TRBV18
TGTGCCAGCTCACCCCCGACAGTTGGTTCACCCCTCCACTTT
CASSPPTVGSPLHF
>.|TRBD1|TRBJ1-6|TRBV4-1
TGCGCCAGCAGCCAACCCCGACAGGGCTTTAATTCACCCCTCCACTTT
CASSQPRQGFNSPLHF
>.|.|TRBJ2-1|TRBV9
TGTGCCAGCAGCGTAGGGGTCTGGCAGGATGAGCAGTTCTTC
CASSVGVWQDEQFF
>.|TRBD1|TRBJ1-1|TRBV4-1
TGCGCCAGCACCCGGGACAGGGGCACTGAAGCTTTCTTT
CASTRDRGTEAFF
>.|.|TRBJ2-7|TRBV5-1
TGCGCCAGCAGCTTGGTAGGGGGAGGGGAGCAGTACTTC
CASSLVGGGEQYF
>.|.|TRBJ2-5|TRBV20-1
TGCAGTGCTAGGACTACGGGGGCCCAGTACTTC
CSARTTGAQYF
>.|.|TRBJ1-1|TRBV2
TGTGCCAGCAGGAGGCACCGGGGCACTGAAGCTTTCTTT
CASRRHRGTEAFF
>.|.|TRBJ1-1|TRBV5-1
TGCGCCAGCAGCCCCGACAGTTACACTGAAGCTTTCTTT
CASSPDSYTEAFF
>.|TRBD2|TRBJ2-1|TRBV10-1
TGCGCCAGCAGTGAAGCGACTAGCGGGTCTAATGAGCAGTTCTTC
CASSEATSGSNEQFF
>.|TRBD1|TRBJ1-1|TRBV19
TGTGCCAGTAGCCTACTACAGGGGGCGGGCACTGAAGCTTTCTTT
CASSLLQGAGTEAFF
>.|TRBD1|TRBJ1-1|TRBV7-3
TGTGCCAGCAGCTTAAACAGGGGTAGGACTGAAGCTTTCTTT
CASSLNRGRTEAFF
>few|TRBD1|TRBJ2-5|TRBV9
TGTGCCAGCAGCGACACACGACAGGGGGTCCAAGAGACCCAGTACTTC
CASSDTRQGVQETQYF
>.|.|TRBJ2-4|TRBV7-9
TGTGCCAGCAGCTTATTTAGACTTAGCGAGCTAGCCAAAAACATTCAGTACTTC
CASSLFRLSELAKNIQYF
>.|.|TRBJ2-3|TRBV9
TGTGCCAGCAGCTCGGGCAGGGAGGCAGATACGCAGTATTTT
CASSSGREADTQYF
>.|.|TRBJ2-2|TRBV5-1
TGCGCCAGCAGCTTGGGACTCACCGGGGAGCTGTTTTTT
CASSLGLTGELFF
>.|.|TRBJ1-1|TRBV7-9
TGTGCCAGCAGCCCATGGAACACTGAAGCTTTCTTT
CASSPWNTEAFF